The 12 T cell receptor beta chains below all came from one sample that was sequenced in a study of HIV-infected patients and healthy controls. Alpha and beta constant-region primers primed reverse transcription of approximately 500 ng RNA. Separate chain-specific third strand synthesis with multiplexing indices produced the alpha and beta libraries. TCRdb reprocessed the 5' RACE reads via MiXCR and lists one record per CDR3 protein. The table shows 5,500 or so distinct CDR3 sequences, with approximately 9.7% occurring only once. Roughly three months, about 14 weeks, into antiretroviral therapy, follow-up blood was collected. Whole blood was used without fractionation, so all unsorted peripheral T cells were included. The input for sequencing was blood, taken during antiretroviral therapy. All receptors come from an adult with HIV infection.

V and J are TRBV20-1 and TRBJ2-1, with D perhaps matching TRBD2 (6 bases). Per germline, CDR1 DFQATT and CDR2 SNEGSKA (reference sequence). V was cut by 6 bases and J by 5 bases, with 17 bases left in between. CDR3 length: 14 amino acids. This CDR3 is CSAMTSYPDNEQFF. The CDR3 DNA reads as TGCAGTGCAATGACTAGTTATCCTGACAATGAGCAGTTCTTC.

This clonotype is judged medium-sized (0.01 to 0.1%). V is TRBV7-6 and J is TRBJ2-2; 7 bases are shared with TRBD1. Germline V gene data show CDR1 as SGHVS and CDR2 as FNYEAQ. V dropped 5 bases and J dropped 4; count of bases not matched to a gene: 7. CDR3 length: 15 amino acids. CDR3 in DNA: TGTGCCAGCAGCCCGTCACAGGGGTTCACCGGGGAGCTGTTTTTT. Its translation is CASSPSQGFTGELFF.

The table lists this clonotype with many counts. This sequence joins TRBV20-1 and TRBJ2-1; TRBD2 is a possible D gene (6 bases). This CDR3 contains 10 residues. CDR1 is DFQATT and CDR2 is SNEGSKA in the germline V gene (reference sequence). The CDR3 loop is CSPSDNEQFF. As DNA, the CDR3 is TGCAGCCCTAGCGATAATGAGCAGTTCTTC.

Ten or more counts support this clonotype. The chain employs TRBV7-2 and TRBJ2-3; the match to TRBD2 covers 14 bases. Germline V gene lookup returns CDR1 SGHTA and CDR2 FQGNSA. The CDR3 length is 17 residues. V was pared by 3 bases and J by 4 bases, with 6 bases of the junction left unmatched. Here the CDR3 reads CASSFRTSGGRADTQYF. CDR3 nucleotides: TGTGCCAGCAGCTTCCGGACTAGCGGGGGGAGAGCAGATACGCAGTATTTT. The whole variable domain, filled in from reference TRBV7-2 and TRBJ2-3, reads GAGVSQSPSNKVTEKGKDVELRCDPISGHTALYWYRQSLGQGLEFLIYFQGNSAPDKSGLPSDRFSAERTGGSVSTLTIQRTQQEDSAVYLCASSFRTSGGRADTQYFGPGTRLTVL.

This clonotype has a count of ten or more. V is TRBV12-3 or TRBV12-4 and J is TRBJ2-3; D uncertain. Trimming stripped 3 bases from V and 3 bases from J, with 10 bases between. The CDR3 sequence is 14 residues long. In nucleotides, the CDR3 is TGTGCCAGCAGTTTTTGGCTAGGGACAGATACGCAGTATTTT. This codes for CASSFWLGTDTQYF.

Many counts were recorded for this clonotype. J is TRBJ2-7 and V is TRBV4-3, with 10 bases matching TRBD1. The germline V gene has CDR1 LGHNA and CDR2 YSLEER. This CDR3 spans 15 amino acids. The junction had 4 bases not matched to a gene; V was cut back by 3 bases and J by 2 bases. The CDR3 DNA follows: TGCGCCAGCAGCCAGACCGGGACAGGGGCCTACGAGCAGTACTTC. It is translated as CASSQTGTGAYEQYF.

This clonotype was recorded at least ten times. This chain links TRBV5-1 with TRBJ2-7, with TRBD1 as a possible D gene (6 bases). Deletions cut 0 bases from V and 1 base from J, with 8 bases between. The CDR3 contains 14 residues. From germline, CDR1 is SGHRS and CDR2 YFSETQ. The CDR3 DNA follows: TGCGCCAGCAGCTTGGAAGGGGGTTCCTACGAGCAGTACTTC. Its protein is CASSLEGGSYEQYF.

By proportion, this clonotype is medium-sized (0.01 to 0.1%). CDR3 amino acids: CASSPRPGTSRAYEQYF. The CDR3 nucleotides read TGTGCCAGCAGCCCTAGACCCGGGACTAGCAGAGCCTACGAGCAGTACTTC. The gene calls are TRBV11-2 and TRBJ2-7, with 9 bases aligning to TRBD2. Per the germline V gene, CDR1 is SGHAT and CDR2 is FQNNGV. V shed 5 bases, J shed 2 bases, and the junction held 13 bases outside the gene matches. CDR3 length equals 17 residues.

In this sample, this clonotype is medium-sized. Here the CDR3 reads CASSLPQEEQFF. CDR3 coding DNA: TGCGCCAGCAGCCTCCCCCAGGAAGAGCAGTTCTTC. This rearrangement joins TRBV5-1 to TRBJ2-1; no firm D call. The germline V gene encodes CDR1 SGHRS and CDR2 YFSETQ. The V gene lost 4 bases and the J gene lost 10 bases, with 12 bases spanning the gap. The CDR3 loop spans 12 amino acids. Filled out from reference TRBV5-1 and TRBJ2-1, the complete variable domain reads KAGVTQTPRYLIKTRGQQVTLSCSPISGHRSVSWYQQTPGQGLQFLFEYFSETQRNKGNFPGRFSGRQFSNSRSEMNVSTLELGDSALYLCASSLPQEEQFFGPGTRLTVL.

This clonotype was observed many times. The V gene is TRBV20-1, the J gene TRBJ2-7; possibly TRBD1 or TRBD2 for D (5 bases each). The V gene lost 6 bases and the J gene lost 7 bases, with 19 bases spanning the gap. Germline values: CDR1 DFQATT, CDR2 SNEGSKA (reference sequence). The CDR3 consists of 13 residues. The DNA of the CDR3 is TGCAGTGCCCGAGGACCGGGGACGGGGGAGCAGTACTTC. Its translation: CSARGPGTGEQYF.

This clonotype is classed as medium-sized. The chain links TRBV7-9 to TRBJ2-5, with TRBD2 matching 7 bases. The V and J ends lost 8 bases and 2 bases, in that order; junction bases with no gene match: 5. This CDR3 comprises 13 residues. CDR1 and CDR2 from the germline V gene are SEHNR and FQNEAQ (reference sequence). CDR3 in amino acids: CASSLAEQETQYF. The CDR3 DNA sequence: TGTGCCAGCTCCCTAGCGGAGCAAGAGACCCAGTACTTC.

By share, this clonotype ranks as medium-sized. The CDR3 sequence: CAWSKASDEQFF. CDR3 DNA: TGTGCCTGGAGCAAGGCATCGGATGAGCAGTTCTTC. The chain joins TRBV30 to TRBJ2-1; no clear D gene. This CDR3 region has 12 residues. With 3 bases removed from V and 8 bases from J, the gap between germline ends came to 11 bases. Germline V gives CDR1 GTSNPN, CDR2 SVGIG (reference sequence).